This TCR beta chain was profiled in a study of T cell repertoires in cytomegalovirus infection (dated by TCRdb to between 2019 and 2020). Study-level background: Peptide stimulations targeted recently identified HLA-C-restricted CMV epitopes, whose presentation resists viral immunomodulation, together with well-studied HLA-B-restricted epitopes. The HLA type of each donor mattered for the analysis, because public TCR beta signatures pointed to carriage of CMV infection along with the matching HLA type.

The table lists this clonotype with a few counts. No antigen is known for it. The sample holds no much larger clone one base away, and base qualities are not on file. General study outcomes and caveats: Cumulative frequency of public TCR beta family members discriminated carriers of CMV infection plus the relevant HLA type in this cohort and an independent 352-donor cohort. The ex vivo response was dominated by HLA-C-restricted CMV-specific TCR beta clonotypes, and the single most frequent clonotype in two of eight donors was supplied by these HLA-C-restricted clonotypes.

For sequencing, an Illumina HiSeq 1500 was employed. TCRdb reworked the public reads: Q25 trimming with fastp, MiXCR clone assembly, productive beta chains retained. Each CDR3 protein appears once, grouped with its most common genes and DNA. This sample has 900,000 to 950,000 distinct CDR3 sequences in its table, and around 32% of those were observed once. The ten top clones hold roughly an eighth of the sample. Read against the paper, the sample's treatment or condition label means: in vitro stimulation with specific CMV peptide epitopes to enrich CMV-specific T cells. The sequences come from cultured CD8+ T cells from PBMCs, collected from culture after CMV antigen stimulation. This sequence was found in a human donor in good health (CMV status not recorded). Some clones in this sample may be carry-over from other donors' samples.

The bases are TGTGCCAGCAGTTACGTCGACAGGCGGCTCAATCAGCCCCAGCATTTT. This yields the protein CASSYVDRRLNQPQHF. The V gene is TRBV6-2 or TRBV6-3 and the J gene is TRBJ1-5; the D region possibly corresponds to TRBD1 (6 bases align). Deletion took 2 bases off V and 3 bases off J, with a span of 14 bases between the germline ends. CDR1 and CDR2 are drawn from the germline V gene: MNHEY, SVGEGT. The CDR3 spans 16 residues, from the cysteine through the phenylalanine. Only CDR3 DNA is held: 48 bases, read in frame from base 1.